This passage covers 20 T cell receptor beta chains from one sample sequenced in a study of T cell responses to AZD1222 COVID-19 vaccine. Clones were read by immunoSEQ multiplex PCR, and TCRdb kept only the in-frame ones, dropping some. The sample lists about 130,000 clones; about 94% were seen once. The specimen comprised peripheral blood, sampled on day 0 of AZD1222 vaccination. The receptors were gathered from an adult in good health.

The chain links TRBV6-6 to TRBJ1-6; D not certain. This CDR3 is 13 amino acids long. Per the germline V gene, CDR1 is MNHNY and CDR2 is SVGAGI (reference sequence). V dropped 10 bases and J dropped 4 bases, with 11 bases sitting between them. The CDR3 DNA reads TGTGCCACCCGTGGGGAATATAATTCACCCCTCCACTTT. Translating gives CATRGEYNSPLHF.

As regards this clone: A junction end diverges from the germline sequence, so it may reflect a read error. The rearrangement links TRBV7-8 to TRBJ1-2; possibly TRBD1 for D (5 bases). The CDR3 loop spans 11 amino acids. Germline CDR1 is SGHVS and CDR2 is FQNEAQ. CDR3 region: CASSPGGRSTF. CDR3 sequence (DNA): TGTGCCAGCAGCCCGGGGGGGAGGTCGACATTC.

The rearrangement uses TRBV7-2 and TRBJ2-1; D not certain. Germline CDR1 reads SGHTA; CDR2 reads FQGNSA. The V and J ends lost 1 base and 1 base respectively, with 5 bases between them. The CDR3 totals 14 residues. The CDR3 region has the DNA TGTGCCAGCAGCTTAGACAGTTCCTACAATGAGCAGTTCTTC. It codes for CASSLDSSYNEQFF.

The chain has TRBV5-6 and TRBJ2-7, with TRBD1 matching 7 bases. Germline V lookup: CDR1 SGHDT, CDR2 YYEEEE. The trim removed 3 bases at V and 2 bases at J, leaving 2 bases unmatched. This CDR3 spans 13 amino acids. Here the CDR3 DNA reads TGTGCCAGCAGCTCGACAGGGCCCTACGAGCAGTACTTC. As protein: CASSSTGPYEQYF.

The CDR3 is CASSQNSNRGAGEKLFF. The CDR3 DNA sequence: TGTGCCAGCTCACAGAACAGCAACAGGGGAGCGGGCGAAAAACTGTTTTTT. The chain uses TRBV18 and TRBJ1-4; 7 bases fit TRBD1. Germline V gene data show CDR1 as KGHSH and CDR2 as LQKENI. The J segment lost 8 bases and the V segment lost 4 bases, leaving 16 bases of the junction unmatched. This CDR3 contains 17 residues.

This clone was observed once. The V gene is TRBV7-8, the J gene TRBJ1-5; a possible D gene is TRBD1 (5 bases). Germline-derived CDR1 and CDR2 are SGHVS and FQNEAQ. The CDR3 has 14 amino acids. V lost 6 bases to trimming and J lost 4 bases, with 13 bases between them. The CDR3 DNA reads TGTGCCAGCAGTTCCGACAGCTTTAATCAGCCCCAGCATTTT. Translating gives CASSSDSFNQPQHF.

The chain combines TRBV3-1 (or the pseudogene TRBV3-2) with TRBJ2-7; D gene ambiguous. Germline CDR1 and CDR2: LGHDT and YNNKEL (reference sequence). There are 14 residues in the CDR3. The V gene lost 4 bases and the J gene lost 3 bases, with 13 bases spanning the gap. Here the CDR3 reads CASSPWYGRYEQYF. The CDR3 DNA reads as TGTGCCAGCAGCCCCTGGTACGGGCGCTACGAGCAGTACTTC.

This clone was counted once. V is TRBV10-2 and J is TRBJ1-4, with a weak D call TRBD1 (6 bases). Germline V gene lookup returns CDR1 WSHSY and CDR2 SAAADI. Trimming cost V 0 bases and J 8 bases, with 13 bases left between them. The CDR3 is 15 amino acids. The CDR3 DNA sequence: TGCGCCAGCAGTGAGTCGAACAGGGAAGGCGAAAAACTGTTTTTT. Amino acid sequence: CASSESNREGEKLFF.

The J gene is TRBJ1-4, the V gene TRBV16; D not resolved. The germline V gene encodes CDR1 KGHSY and CDR2 FQNENV. The V and J ends lost 4 bases and 3 bases respectively, with 9 bases between them. The CDR3 consists of 14 residues. This CDR3 reads CASSRGAANEKLFF. In nucleotides, the CDR3 is TGTGCCAGCAGCCGCGGAGCGGCTAATGAAAAACTGTTTTTT.

This clone was seen a few times. The chain is built from TRBV5-4 and TRBJ1-1; a weak D match, TRBD1 (5 bases). Germline CDR1 is SGHNT and CDR2 is YYREEE (reference sequence). V dropped 4 bases and J dropped 0 bases, with 13 bases sitting between them. The CDR3 is 15 amino acids. CDR3 amino acids: CASSPRGGMNTEAFF. The CDR3 bases are TGTGCCAGCAGCCCCCGGGGGGGGATGAACACTGAAGCTTTCTTT. Drawing the rest from reference TRBV5-4 and TRBJ1-1, the complete variable domain is ETGVTQSPTHLIKTRGQQVTLRCSSQSGHNTVSWYQQALGQGPQFIFQYYREEENGRGNFPPRFSGLQFPNYSSELNVNALELDDSALYLCASSPRGGMNTEAFFGQGTRLTVV.

This rearrangement joins TRBV2 to TRBJ2-5; D remains ambiguous. The CDR3 length is 12 residues. The V gene's germline CDR1 is SNHLY and CDR2 FYNNEI. V lost 8 bases, J lost 1 base, and 8 bases lay in between. Here the CDR3 DNA reads TGTGCCAGCGGCCCCAGCCAAGAGACCCAGTACTTC. This translates into CASGPSQETQYF.

V is TRBV10-3 and J is TRBJ2-7; tentatively, D is TRBD1 (5 bases). The CDR3 runs to 13 residues. Trimming pared 6 bases from V and 1 base from J, leaving 10 bases between. The germline gives CDR1 ENHRY, CDR2 SYGVKD. CDR3 residues: CAIRTQGSYEQYF. As DNA, the CDR3 is TGTGCCATCAGAACCCAGGGTTCCTACGAGCAGTACTTC.

The V gene is TRBV10-3, the J gene TRBJ2-7; D ambiguous. CDR3 length: 12 amino acids. Germline CDR1 ENHRY, CDR2 SYGVKD. The V and J ends lost 2 bases and 3 bases respectively, with 5 bases between them. The CDR3 nucleotides read TGTGCCATCAGTGAGCAGGACTACGAGCAGTACTTC. It is translated as CAISEQDYEQYF.

The rearrangement links TRBV4-1 to TRBJ1-3, with TRBD1 identical over 7 bases. The CDR3 consists of 16 residues. Looked up from germline, CDR1 is MGHRA and CDR2 is YSYEKL. V trimming: 2 bases; J trimming: 2 bases; junction bases outside the gene matches: 6. Here the CDR3 reads CASSQQGGPPGNTIYF. In DNA form, the CDR3 reads TGCGCCAGCAGCCAACAGGGGGGACCCCCTGGAAACACCATATATTTT.

V is TRBV19 and J is TRBJ2-1; 7 bases are shared with TRBD2. CDR3 size: 18 residues. Germline CDR1 is LNHDA and CDR2 is SQIVND (reference sequence). With 4 bases clipped from V and 0 bases from J, the junction kept 12 bases outside the gene matches. In nucleotides, the CDR3 is TGTGCCAGTAGTACAATCCTCTCGCGGGGGAGCTCCTACAATGAGCAGTTCTTC. This encodes CASSTILSRGSSYNEQFF.

The gene calls are TRBV10-1 and TRBJ1-4, with a tentative D call TRBD1 (6 bases). The CDR3 spans 13 residues. Per the germline V gene, CDR1 is WNHNN and CDR2 is SYGVQD (reference sequence). The V and J ends lost 5 bases and 8 bases respectively, with 12 bases between them. The DNA for the CDR3 is TGCGCCAGCAGTTTGGGGGCAGGGGAAAAACTGTTTTTT. Its translation: CASSLGAGEKLFF.

This rearrangement joins TRBV6-6 to TRBJ2-7; TRBD2 matches at 13 bases. CDR1 is MNHNY, CDR2 SVGAGI, per germline (reference sequence). There are 14 residues in the CDR3. The junction had 5 bases not matched to a gene; V was cut back by 6 bases and J by 6 bases. This chain's CDR3 is CASSPTSGGGEQYF. The CDR3 coding sequence is TGTGCCAGCAGCCCTACTAGCGGGGGGGGCGAGCAGTACTTC.

The gene calls are TRBV7-8 and TRBJ1-4; D ambiguous. This CDR3 contains 13 residues. Germline V CDR1 and CDR2: SGHVS, FQNEAQ. V dropped 5 bases and J dropped 7 bases, with 11 bases sitting between them. The CDR3: CASSGVVGEKLFF. The CDR3 nucleotides are TGTGCCAGCAGCGGGGTTGTAGGTGAAAAACTGTTTTTT.

V is TRBV4-2 and J is TRBJ2-3; 11 bases line up with TRBD2. The germline CDR1 and CDR2 sequences are LGHNA and YNFKEQ. CDR3 length equals 20 residues. Trimming at V came to 1 base and at J to 7 bases, leaving 19 bases not matched to a gene. The CDR3 DNA reads as TGTGCCAGCAGCCAAGTCCTTGGACGTACACTAGCGGGGGAGGGGAATACGCAGTATTTT. Encoded protein: CASSQVLGRTLAGEGNTQYF.

The CDR3 protein is CASRKTASTDTQYF. CDR3 nucleotide sequence: TGTGCCAGCAGGAAGACAGCTAGCACAGATACGCAGTATTTT. The J gene is TRBJ2-3, the V gene TRBV5-6; a weak D match, TRBD1 (5 bases). The CDR3 has 14 amino acids. CDR1 SGHDT and CDR2 YYEEEE come from the germline V gene. V shed 5 bases and J shed 0 bases, with 10 bases lying between them.